The present T cell receptor (beta chain) was sequenced within a study of technical replicates of blood from a handful of donors. V shed 10 bases, J shed 1 base, and the junction held 6 bases outside the gene matches. The CDR3 spans 14 residues. Germline CDR1 and CDR2: MDHEN and SYDVKM. Sequencing used immunoSEQ multiplex PCR; TCRdb keeps in-frame clones, though not all of them. Of about 72,000 clones detected, roughly 96% appear once; the ten largest clones hold less than 0.25%. This chain joins TRBV28 and TRBJ1-5, with TRBD1 matching 8 bases. Sequences were obtained from T cells isolated from PBMCs. The receptor was isolated from a human donor in good health. As DNA, the CDR3 is TGTGCCATCCAGACAGGGGTAAGCAATCAGCCCCAGCATTTT. It codes for CAIQTGVSNQPQHF.